What follows describes a single T cell receptor beta chain. Its antigen is not known. These data belong to a study of human T cells and chemical hapten exposure. About the study: The patient population, which was mostly female, had alopecia areata, totalis or universalis. Study-wide results and limits: There were significantly more large CDR3 similarity clusters among expanded TCRs than among controls.

This CDR3 has 18 amino acids. V lost 5 bases, J lost 9 bases, and 35 bases lay in between. Looked up from germline, CDR1 is DFQATT and CDR2 is SNEGSKA (reference sequence). In the original processing: Samples contained a median of about 96,000 TCRs, with a range of 23,224 to 690,600. One entry per CDR3 protein results from TCRdb running MiXCR on the RACE reads. None of the V and J calls come from the authors' own analysis; TCRdb made them. In the table there are just over 350,000 distinct CDR3 sequences, about 6% of which are singletons. As to time point: patch test 2, 6 weeks after DPC sensitization. As to treatment: therapeutic diphenylcyclopropenone sensitization with weekly scalp DPC. Total RNA was isolated from whole blood that had not been fractionated.

V is TRBV20-1 and J is TRBJ2-7; a possible D gene is TRBD1 (6 bases). The sample was whole blood, taken in connection with sensitization to the hapten diphenylcyclopropenone (DPC). This receptor was taken from a woman between 18 and 29 years old with alopecia areata. Some clones in this sample may be carry-over from other donors' samples. The CDR3 sequence: CSASWVLPNPYRAGRQYF. The DNA for the CDR3 is TGCAGTGCTTCATGGGTACTCCCTAACCCCTACAGGGCAGGGAGGCAGTACTTC.